A selection of T cell receptor beta chains follows, all from one sample in a study of T cell changes during pregnancy in multiple sclerosis. Here immunoSEQ multiplex PCR was the method, and the copy in TCRdb shows in-frame clones only, minus some. The table shows 40,000 to 50,000 clones, with roughly nine tenths occurring only once. Sequences were derived from CD4+ T cells from peripheral blood mononuclear cells, sampled in the first trimester of pregnancy. These receptors originate from a female donor with multiple sclerosis, enrolled in a pregnancy study. Each CDR3 is given with its conserved first and last residue. Each record gives: D gene, V gene, CDR3 length, clone size, J gene, CDR3 protein, CDR3 DNA. D genes are given only for firm matches. Not every row has a clone size; where given, it reads once, few, many or a size class.

TRBD2,TRBV10-1,16,-,TRBJ2-7,CASSEISGSHWKEQYF,TGCGCCAGCAGTGAGATTAGCGGGAGCCATTGGAAGGAGCAGTACTTC
-,TRBV6-6,16,-,TRBJ2-1,CASTSGVRSFGNEQFF,TGTGCCAGTACATCGGGAGTTAGGAGCTTCGGCAATGAGCAGTTCTTC
-,TRBV21-1,13,-,TRBJ2-7,CATGGQGAPEQYF,TGTGCCACCGGGGGACAGGGGGCGCCCGAGCAGTACTTC
TRBD2,TRBV7-2,18,-,TRBJ2-1,CASSLNLAGGLSYNEQFF,TGTGCCAGCAGCTTAAATTTAGCGGGAGGGCTATCCTACAATGAGCAGTTCTTC
-,TRBV7-2,13,-,TRBJ1-4,CASSLAGDEKLFF,TGTGCCAGCAGCTTAGCAGGGGATGAAAAACTGTTTTTT
-,TRBV27,18,-,TRBJ2-1,CASSSYPITSRGYNEQFF,TGTGCCAGCAGTTCTTACCCTATAACTAGCCGGGGGTACAATGAGCAGTTCTTC
TRBD1,TRBV19,12,-,TRBJ1-1,CAVRQGDTEAFF,TGTGCCGTGCGACAGGGAGACACTGAAGCTTTCTTT
TRBD1,TRBV25-1,15,-,TRBJ1-4,CASSEWGTGGEKLFF,TGTGCCAGCAGTGAATGGGGGACAGGTGGTGAAAAACTGTTTTTT
-,TRBV19,13,-,TRBJ2-3,CASRKSSTDTQYF,TGTGCCAGTAGGAAGAGTAGCACAGATACGCAGTATTTT
-,TRBV2,16,-,TRBJ2-7,CASKGMGGLGSYEQYF,TGTGCCAGCAAAGGGATGGGGGGACTGGGCTCCTACGAGCAGTACTTC
-,TRBV14,16,few,TRBJ2-1,CASSRRQDSSYNEQFF,TGTGCCAGCAGCCGTCGACAGGATAGCTCCTACAATGAGCAGTTCTTC
-,TRBV9,15,-,TRBJ2-7,CASSEGVSSDYEQYF,TGTGCCAGCAGCGAAGGGGTTTCGAGTGACTACGAGCAGTACTTC
TRBD1,TRBV19,17,-,TRBJ2-2,CASSIEGQGAFGGELFF,TGTGCCAGTAGTATAGAGGGACAGGGGGCTTTTGGCGGGGAGCTGTTTTTT
TRBD1,TRBV6-5,15,-,TRBJ1-2,CASSPRDRPLYGYTF,TGTGCCAGCAGTCCCCGGGACAGGCCATTATATGGCTACACCTTC
-,TRBV2,17,-,TRBJ2-1,CASSGYHPGVAYNEQFF,TGTGCCAGCAGTGGCTATCATCCCGGGGTTGCCTACAATGAGCAGTTCTTC
TRBD1,TRBV5-1,14,-,TRBJ2-7,CASSLGQGGYEQYF,TGCGCCAGCAGCTTGGGACAGGGGGGTTACGAGCAGTACTTC
TRBD2,TRBV7-2,15,-,TRBJ2-7,CASTTSSGPVYEQYF,TGTGCCAGCACCACCTCTAGCGGGCCAGTCTACGAGCAGTACTTC
TRBD2,TRBV18,16,few,TRBJ2-2,CASSPSGRADSGELFF,TGTGCCAGCTCACCTAGCGGGAGGGCGGACTCCGGGGAGCTGTTTTTT
-,TRBV7-9,14,-,TRBJ1-1,CASTLYTGTTEAFF,TGTGCCAGCACCTTATACACAGGGACCACTGAAGCTTTCTTT
TRBD1,TRBV5-1,14,-,TRBJ1-4,CASSPGGVFEKLFF,TGCGCCAGCAGCCCAGGGGGCGTGTTTGAAAAACTGTTTTTT
-,TRBV11-2,11,once,TRBJ2-1,CASSSTGEQFF,TGTGCCAGCAGCTCGACAGGTGAGCAGTTCTTC
-,TRBV5-1,16,-,TRBJ1-2,CASSPQRGGTTYGYTF,TGCGCCAGCAGCCCTCAGAGGGGGGGGACTACCTATGGCTACACCTTC
-,TRBV5-4,14,-,TRBJ2-3,CASSLVGGSDTQYF,TGTGCCAGCAGCTTGGTAGGAGGCTCAGATACGCAGTATTTT
-,TRBV5-1,15,once,TRBJ2-2,CASSLVPSNTGELFF,TGCGCCAGCAGCTTGGTCCCGTCGAACACCGGGGAGCTGTTTTTT
-,TRBV28,12,-,TRBJ2-7,CASSPLTSEQYF,TGTGCCAGCAGTCCCCTTACTTCGGAGCAGTACTTC
-,TRBV4-1,16,-,TRBJ2-5,CASSQVGGGYQETQYF,TGCGCCAGCAGCCAAGTGGGAGGCGGGTACCAAGAGACCCAGTACTTC
TRBD1,TRBV18,13,-,TRBJ1-1,CASSLNRGTEAFF,TGTGCCAGCTCACTGAACAGGGGGACTGAAGCTTTCTTT
-,TRBV5-1,14,many,TRBJ2-4,CASSSNGAKNIQYF,TGCGCCAGCAGTTCTAACGGAGCCAAAAACATTCAGTACTTC
TRBD1,TRBV19,14,-,TRBJ1-2,CASSIRQGPYGYTF,TGTGCCAGTAGTATCCGACAGGGGCCCTATGGCTACACCTTC
-,TRBV18,12,-,TRBJ1-1,CASSPLMDIAFF,TGTGCCAGCTCACCACTGATGGACATTGCTTTCTTT
-,TRBV6-1,16,few,TRBJ1-1,CASSEGGWGQNTEAFF,TGTGCCAGCAGTGAAGGGGGGTGGGGGCAAAACACTGAAGCTTTCTTT
-,TRBV5-1,15,-,TRBJ1-4,CASSLNARSGEKLFF,TGCGCCAGCAGCTTGAACGCCAGGTCTGGTGAAAAACTGTTTTTT
-,TRBV28,15,-,TRBJ1-1,CAALPGQGKNTEAFF,TGTGCCGCACTCCCAGGGCAGGGGAAGAACACTGAAGCTTTCTTT
TRBD2,TRBV5-6,15,-,TRBJ2-5,CASSLWSGGEETQYF,TGTGCCAGCAGCTTGTGGTCGGGGGGAGAAGAGACCCAGTACTTC
-,TRBV28,14,-,TRBJ2-7,CASSPEWFPGEQYF,TGTGCCAGCAGCCCAGAGTGGTTCCCGGGCGAGCAGTACTTC
-,TRBV2,12,-,TRBJ1-2,CASRGQNYGYTF,TGTGCCAGCAGGGGACAAAACTATGGCTACACCTTC
TRBD1,TRBV10-3,13,-,TRBJ2-1,CATRQGVNNEQFF,TGTGCCACCCGACAGGGTGTGAACAATGAGCAGTTCTTC
TRBD1,TRBV28,14,-,TRBJ1-1,CASRLSRTGGNAFF,TGTGCCAGCAGGCTAAGTCGGACAGGGGGGAATGCTTTCTTT
TRBD2,TRBV9,17,-,TRBJ2-1,CASSHPRGGLAYNEQFF,TGTGCCAGCAGCCATCCCCGGGGGGGACTAGCCTACAATGAGCAGTTCTTC
TRBD2,TRBV11-2,15,-,TRBJ2-1,CASSLELAGRDEQFF,TGTGCCAGCAGCTTAGAACTAGCGGGACGGGATGAGCAGTTCTTC
-,TRBV21-1,12,-,TRBJ2-5,CASSFKGVTQYF,TGTGCCAGCAGTTTTAAAGGGGTGACCCAGTACTTC
TRBD2,TRBV6-5,15,few,TRBJ2-1,CASSYSSGGTNEQFF,TGTGCCAGCAGTTACTCGTCGGGAGGGACCAATGAGCAGTTCTTC
TRBD2,TRBV28,15,-,TRBJ2-3,CASSSTAGGADTQYF,TGTGCCAGCAGTTCAACAGCGGGAGGAGCAGATACGCAGTATTTT
TRBD1,TRBV19,14,-,TRBJ2-7,CASSIGTGPYEQYF,TGTGCCAGTAGTATAGGGACAGGGCCCTACGAGCAGTACTTC
-,TRBV13,18,-,TRBJ2-1,CASSTFIPSGGSYNEQFF,TGTGCCAGCAGCACATTTATACCCTCAGGGGGGTCCTACAATGAGCAGTTCTTC
-,TRBV6-1,13,-,TRBJ1-5,CASSERHEQPQHF,TGTGCCAGCAGTGAACGTCATGAGCAGCCCCAGCATTTT
TRBD2,TRBV5-1,16,-,TRBJ2-1,CASSFGTSGNYNEQFF,TGCGCCAGCAGCTTTGGGACTAGCGGGAATTACAATGAGCAGTTCTTC
TRBD1,TRBV4-1,16,-,TRBJ2-7,CASSQTSGTGGHEQYF,TGCGCCAGCAGCCAAACCTCGGGGACAGGGGGCCACGAGCAGTACTTC
-,TRBV18,17,once,TRBJ1-2,CASSPRSQGKTNYGYTF,TGTGCCAGCTCACCACGTAGTCAGGGTAAGACTAACTATGGCTACACCTTC